This T cell receptor beta chain was recorded in a study of blood T cell repertoires in COVID-19. Across the study: Whether acute or convalescent, the COVID-19 samples came from the United States, Italy and Spain. The analysed material was cDNA or gDNA that came from T cells, B-cell-depleted T cells, or PBMCs.

Clones were sequenced by immunoSEQ multiplex PCR, and TCRdb holds only the in-frame ones, with some missing. The repertoire holds roughly 230,000 clones, with nearly 90% as singletons. This clonotype was sampled from an older woman with COVID-19, enrolled during active disease. Material: peripheral blood.

CDR3 nucleotide sequence: TGTGCCAGCAGCCTTGTTACATTTGAGACCCAGTACTTC. It yields the protein CASSLVTFETQYF. This chain uses TRBV14 with TRBJ2-5, with D hard to call. The V end lost 4 bases, the J end lost 5 bases, and 11 bases lay between the germline ends. The CDR3 runs to 13 residues. The germline CDR1 and CDR2 sequences are SGHDN and FVKESK.